This T cell receptor beta chain was profiled in a study of blood T cell repertoires in COVID-19. Study at large: COVID-19 samples, acute and convalescent, were from the United States, Italy and Spain. Sources were T cells, B-cell-depleted T cells, or PBMCs; the material itself was cDNA or gDNA.

In the source study's methods: Amplification of reference gene primers was used by the study to estimate nucleated cell counts. Sequencing used immunoSEQ multiplex PCR; TCRdb keeps in-frame clones, though not all of them. V, J and clone size reflect that table, while D and trimming were determined from the DNA. This sample yields under 250,000 clones, of which roughly nine tenths are seen a single time; roughly 1.6% belongs to the top ten. The germline V gene encodes CDR1 MDHEN and CDR2 SYDVKM. The CDR3 consists of 16 residues. The junction had 6 bases not matched to a gene; V was cut back by 4 bases and J by 3 bases. This clone was observed a single time.

This receptor was identified in a woman aged 55 to 70 who had recovered from COVID-19. The V and J genes are TRBV28 and TRBJ2-3; 11 bases match TRBD1. Specimen: peripheral blood. CDR3 loop: CASSSPGTGGTDTQYF. For the CDR3, the DNA is TGTGCCAGCAGTTCTCCCGGGACAGGGGGGACAGATACGCAGTATTTT.